Included here is one T cell receptor (beta chain) sequence, with context. As handled by the study authors: Amplification with reference gene primers provided the estimates of nucleated cell counts. Assay used: immunoSEQ multiplex PCR; TCRdb lists only in-frame clones, some missing. V and J calls and clone size follow that table, whereas D and trimming were derived from the DNA. The sample lists 200,000 to 300,000 clones; roughly nine tenths were seen once. The data were taken from a study of blood T cell repertoires in COVID-19. Looking at the study overall: Some COVID-19 samples were acute and others convalescent; all came from the United States, Italy and Spain. PBMCs, B-cell-depleted T cells, or T cells provided the cDNA or gDNA that made up the material.

There are 15 residues in the CDR3. V was cut by 2 bases and J by 7 bases, with 17 bases left in between. The germline CDR1 and CDR2 sequences are ENHRY and SYGVKD. The TCR was taken from a man aged 55 to 70 with acute or convalescent COVID-19. The sequenced sample consisted of peripheral blood. This sequence joins TRBV10-3 and TRBJ1-2, with D possibly TRBD1 on 5 matching bases. This CDR3 reads CAISEPSQGLLGYTF. CDR3 nucleotides: TGTGCCATCAGTGAGCCCTCTCAGGGACTGCTTGGCTACACCTTC.